This TCR beta chain was identified in a study of CD8 T cells in Susac syndrome. Reverse transcription of about 0.5 to 1 ug RNA was carried out with random hexamers. TCRdb called the immunoSEQ multiplex PCR reads again in MiXCR, with one record for every CDR3 protein. The repertoire includes 95,000 to 150,000 distinct CDR3 sequences, 96% of them detected once, and less than 0.15% sits in the top ten. Germline CDR1 reads LNHNV; CDR2 reads YYDKDF (reference sequence). The CDR3 totals 16 residues. V lost 0 bases, J lost 4 bases, and 6 bases stayed unmatched. The receptor was derived from a human donor with Susac syndrome. The chain has TRBV15 and TRBJ2-3, with 8 bases matching TRBD1. The sequencing sample was made of CD4+ T cells from PBMCs. The DNA of the CDR3 is TGTGCCACCAGCAGAGAATCACTGACAGGGGCAGATACGCAGTATTTT. This codes for CATSRESLTGADTQYF.